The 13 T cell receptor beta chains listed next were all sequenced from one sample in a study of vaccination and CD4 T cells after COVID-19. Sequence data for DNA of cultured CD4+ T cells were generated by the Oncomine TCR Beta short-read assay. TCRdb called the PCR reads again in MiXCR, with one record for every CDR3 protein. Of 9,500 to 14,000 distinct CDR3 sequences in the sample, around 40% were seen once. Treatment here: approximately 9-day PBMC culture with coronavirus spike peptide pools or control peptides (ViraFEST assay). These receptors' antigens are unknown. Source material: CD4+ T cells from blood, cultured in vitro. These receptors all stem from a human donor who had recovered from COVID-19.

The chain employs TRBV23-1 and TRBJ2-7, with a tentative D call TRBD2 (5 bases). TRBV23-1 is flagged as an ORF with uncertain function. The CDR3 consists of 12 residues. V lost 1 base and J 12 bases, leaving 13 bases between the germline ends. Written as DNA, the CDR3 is TGCGCCAGCAGTCAATGGGCCACGGCGGGGTACTTC. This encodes CASSQWATAGYF.

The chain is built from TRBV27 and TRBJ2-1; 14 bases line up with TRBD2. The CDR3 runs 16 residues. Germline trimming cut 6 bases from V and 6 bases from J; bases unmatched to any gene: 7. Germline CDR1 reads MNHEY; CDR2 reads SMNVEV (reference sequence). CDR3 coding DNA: TGTGCCAGCAGGCGGGGACTAGCGGGAGTCGGCAATGAGCAGTTCTTC. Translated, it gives CASRRGLAGVGNEQFF.

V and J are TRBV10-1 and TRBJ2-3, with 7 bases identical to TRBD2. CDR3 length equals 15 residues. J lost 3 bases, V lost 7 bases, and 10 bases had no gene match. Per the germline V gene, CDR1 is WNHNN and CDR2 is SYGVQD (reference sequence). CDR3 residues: CASKIRGVMTDTQYF. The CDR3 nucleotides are TGCGCCAGCAAAATTCGGGGGGTAATGACAGATACGCAGTATTTT.

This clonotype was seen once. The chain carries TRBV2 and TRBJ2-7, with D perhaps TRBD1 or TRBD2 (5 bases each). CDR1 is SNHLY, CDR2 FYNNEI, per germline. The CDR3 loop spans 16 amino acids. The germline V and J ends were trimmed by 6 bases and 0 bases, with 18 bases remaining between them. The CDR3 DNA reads TGTGCCAGCAGCTCAAGCTCAGGGAGAGGCTCCTACGAGCAGTACTTC. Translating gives CASSSSSGRGSYEQYF.

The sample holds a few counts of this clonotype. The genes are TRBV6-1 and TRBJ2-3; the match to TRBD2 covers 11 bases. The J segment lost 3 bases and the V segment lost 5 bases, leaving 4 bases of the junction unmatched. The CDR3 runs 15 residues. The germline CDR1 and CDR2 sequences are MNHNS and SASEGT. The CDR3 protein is CASSHTSGRTDTQYF. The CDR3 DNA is TGTGCCAGCAGTCACACTAGCGGGAGAACAGATACGCAGTATTTT.

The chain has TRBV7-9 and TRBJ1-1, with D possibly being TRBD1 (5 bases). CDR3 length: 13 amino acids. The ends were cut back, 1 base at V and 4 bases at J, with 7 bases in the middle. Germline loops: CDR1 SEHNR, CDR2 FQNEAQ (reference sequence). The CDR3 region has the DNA TGTGCCAGCAGCTTAGACGGGGGCACTGAAGCTTTCTTT. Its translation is CASSLDGGTEAFF. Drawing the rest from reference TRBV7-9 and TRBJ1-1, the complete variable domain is DTGVSQNPRHKITKRGQNVTFRCDPISEHNRLYWYRQTLGQGPEFLTYFQNEAQLEKSRLLSDRFSAERPKGSFSTLEIQRTEQGDSAMYLCASSLDGGTEAFFGQGTRLTVV.

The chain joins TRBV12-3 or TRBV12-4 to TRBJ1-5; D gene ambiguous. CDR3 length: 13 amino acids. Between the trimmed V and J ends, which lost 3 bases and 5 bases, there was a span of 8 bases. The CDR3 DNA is TGTGCCAGCAGTTTCCAGATGGATCAGCCCCAGCATTTT. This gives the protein CASSFQMDQPQHF.

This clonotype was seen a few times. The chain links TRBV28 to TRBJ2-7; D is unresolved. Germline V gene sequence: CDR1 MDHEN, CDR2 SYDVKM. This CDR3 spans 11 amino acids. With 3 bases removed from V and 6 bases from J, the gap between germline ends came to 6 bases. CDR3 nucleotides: TGTGCCAGCAGTTTTAGACTCGAGCAGTACTTC. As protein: CASSFRLEQYF. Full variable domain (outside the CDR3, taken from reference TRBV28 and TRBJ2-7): DVKVTQSSRYLVKRTGEKVFLECVQDMDHENMFWYRQDPGLGLRLIYFSYDVKMKEKGDIPEGYSVSREKKERFSLILESASTNQTSMYLCASSFRLEQYFGPGTRLTVT.

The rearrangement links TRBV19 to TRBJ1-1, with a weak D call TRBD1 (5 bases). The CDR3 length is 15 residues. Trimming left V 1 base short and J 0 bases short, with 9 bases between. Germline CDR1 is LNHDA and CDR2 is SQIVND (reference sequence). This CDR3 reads CASSIVPGMNTEAFF. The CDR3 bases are TGTGCCAGTAGTATAGTTCCAGGGATGAACACTGAAGCTTTCTTT.

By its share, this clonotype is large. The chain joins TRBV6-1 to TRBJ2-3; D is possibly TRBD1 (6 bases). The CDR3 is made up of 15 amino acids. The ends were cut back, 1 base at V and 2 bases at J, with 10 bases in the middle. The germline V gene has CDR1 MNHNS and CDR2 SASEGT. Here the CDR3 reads CASSEGTGNTDTQYF. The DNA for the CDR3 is TGTGCCAGCAGTGAAGGCACAGGGAACACAGATACGCAGTATTTT.

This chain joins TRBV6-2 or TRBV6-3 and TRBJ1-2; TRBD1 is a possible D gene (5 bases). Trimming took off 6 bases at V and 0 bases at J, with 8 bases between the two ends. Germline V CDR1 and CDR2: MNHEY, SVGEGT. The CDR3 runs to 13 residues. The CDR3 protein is CASRDNSNYGYTF. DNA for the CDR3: TGTGCCAGCAGGGACAATTCTAACTATGGCTACACCTTC.

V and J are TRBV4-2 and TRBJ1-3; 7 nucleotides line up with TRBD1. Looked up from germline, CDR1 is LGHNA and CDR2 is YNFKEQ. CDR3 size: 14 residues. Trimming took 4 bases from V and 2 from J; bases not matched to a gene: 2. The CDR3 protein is CASSRQGAGNTIYF. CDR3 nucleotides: TGTGCCAGCAGCCGTCAGGGGGCTGGAAACACCATATATTTT.

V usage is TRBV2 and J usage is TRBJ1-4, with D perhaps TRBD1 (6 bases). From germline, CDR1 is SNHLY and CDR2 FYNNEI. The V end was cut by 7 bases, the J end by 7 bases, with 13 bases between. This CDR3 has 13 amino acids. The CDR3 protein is CASKGTRSEKLFF. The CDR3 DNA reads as TGTGCCAGCAAGGGGACAAGGAGTGAAAAACTGTTTTTT.